The source of this T cell receptor beta chain is a study of cytomegalovirus exposure and HLA in healthy donors listed by TCRdb under 2017. Turning to the overall study: A later analysis indicated that the roughly 130 validation repertoires were generated on the platform also employed for the approximately 670 repertoires of the first cohort. To predict cytomegalovirus infection status, the study brought together high-throughput TCR immunosequencing, statistical association of individual TCRs with disease status, and machine learning. The study was designed to test whether signatures of past pathogen exposure could be identified by cataloging public T cell receptors. In addition to the first cohort of 666 subjects, a separate validation cohort of 130 or so different subjects was used. The study at large found these results: In the study, 164 TCR beta chains were listed as associated with cytomegalovirus. A few of the identified cytomegalovirus-associated TCR beta chains were confirmed in vitro to be specific for cytomegalovirus antigens. While some public TCRs were present in many individuals, most TCR sequences turned up only very rarely across donors. The validation cohort had no HLA typing available for a later analysis, so co-occurrence within that cohort was assessed over all 110 or so repertoires. A later analysis found that TCRs clustered in the first cohort also tended to co-occur in the approximately 120 validation repertoires, with 90% to 95% of cluster scores above 0. The authors suggested that the approach could potentially be generalized to other disease states and immunological phenotypes. Cytomegalovirus status was reported to be diagnosed by the classifier with high specificity and sensitivity in both the original and validation cohorts.

Note on this clone: What this receptor recognizes is not known. Base qualities are not provided; no much larger clone lies one nucleotide away.

The donors belonged to the validation cohort of under 150 subjects, which was separate from the approximately 700-subject first cohort. Library prep was done by the immunoSEQ multiplex PCR assay. The original methods were these. A statistical classification framework was built for diagnosing cytomegalovirus status from the catalog of TCR beta chain sequences. TCRdb carries this immuneACCESS record with in-frame sequences only. Its versions omit some clonotypes, under half of them owing to an unresolved V gene in the studies checked, with the rest unexplained. V and J calls and clone size are as listed in that table; D and trimming were resolved from the DNA. Here the sample has some 160,000 clones; around nine tenths occur a single time. Of the sample, about 2.7% falls within the top ten clones. CDR1 and CDR2 (SGDLS, YYNGEE) derive from the germline V gene. At the junction V is shortened by 0 bases and J by 2 bases, with 15 bases in between. The CDR3 measures 16 amino acids from cysteine to phenylalanine. Only the CDR3 portion is preserved as DNA: 48 bases, with reading frame beginning at the first base.

In this chain, TRBV9 is recombined with TRBJ2-7, and TRBD1 may be the D gene, going by 6 matching bases. The specimen sequenced was PBMCs. The receptor comes from a man aged 18 to 29 in good health and CMV-seronegative. The DNA is TGTGCCAGCAGCGTAGAAGTGGCACAGGGCACCTACGAGCAGTACTTC. Translated, it reads CASSVEVAQGTYEQYF.